Following are 16 T cell receptor beta chains from one sample sequenced in a study of blood T cell repertoires in COVID-19. Assay used: immunoSEQ multiplex PCR; TCRdb lists only in-frame clones, some missing. The sample consists of a few hundred thousand clones, around 90% of them appearing once. The sample taken for sequencing was peripheral blood. These receptor sequences come from a woman between 50 and 59 years old with COVID-19, enrolled during active disease.

The chain is built from TRBV30 and TRBJ2-1; 11 bases line up with TRBD2. Trimming cost V 2 bases and J 10 bases; bases outside gene matches: 10. This CDR3 is built from 15 residues. Germline CDR1 is GTSNPN and CDR2 is SVGIG (reference sequence). The CDR3 loop reads CAWSLSGRGVGEQFF. The CDR3 DNA follows: TGTGCCTGGAGTCTTAGCGGGAGGGGCGTTGGAGAGCAGTTCTTC.

The chain is built from TRBV10-3 and TRBJ1-2; TRBD1 aligns across 7 bases. The CDR3 has 14 amino acids. V shed 6 bases and J 2 bases; nucleotides not matched to a gene: 6. Germline CDR1 reads ENHRY; CDR2 reads SYGVKD. The CDR3 loop is CAIRQGPANYGYTF. CDR3 nucleotide sequence: TGTGCCATCAGACAGGGGCCGGCAAACTATGGCTACACCTTC.

The chain links TRBV11-2 to TRBJ1-5, with D hard to call. V lost 0 bases to trimming and J lost 1 base, with 16 bases between them. The CDR3 spans 18 residues. The V gene's germline CDR1 is SGHAT and CDR2 FQNNGV. This CDR3 reads CASSLDRGRNRSNQPQHF. CDR3 in DNA: TGTGCCAGCAGCTTAGATCGAGGGAGGAACAGAAGCAATCAGCCCCAGCATTTT.

The chain is built from TRBV5-6 and TRBJ2-7; 7 positions agree with TRBD1. The germline V gene has CDR1 SGHDT and CDR2 YYEEEE. V lost 2 bases, J lost 1 base, and 3 bases stayed unmatched. CDR3 size: 14 residues. The CDR3 protein is CASSFGQVSYEQYF. CDR3 in DNA: TGTGCCAGCAGCTTTGGACAGGTATCCTACGAGCAGTACTTC.

This chain joins TRBV30 and TRBJ2-1, with TRBD2 matching 12 bases. The CDR3 extends over 17 amino acids. Germline V CDR1 and CDR2: GTSNPN, SVGIG (reference sequence). Unmatched junction bases numbered 12, after V lost 4 bases and J lost 5 bases. CDR3 amino acids: CAWNPSMTSGSDNEQFF. The CDR3 region has the DNA TGTGCCTGGAACCCATCCATGACTAGCGGGAGCGACAATGAGCAGTTCTTC.

This rearrangement joins TRBV5-1 to TRBJ2-5; 11 bases are shared with TRBD2. V was clipped by 1 base and J by 4 bases; unmatched bases: 3. CDR3 length equals 15 residues. Germline assignment: CDR1 SGHRS and CDR2 YFSETQ. The CDR3 here is CASSLTSGRGETQYF. The CDR3 nucleotides are TGCGCCAGCAGCTTGACTAGCGGGAGAGGAGAGACCCAGTACTTC.

This rearrangement joins TRBV3-1 (or the pseudogene TRBV3-2) to TRBJ2-1; D gene unclear. V dropped 1 base and J dropped 0 bases, with 13 bases sitting between them. Germline CDR1 is LGHDT and CDR2 is YNNKEL (reference sequence). CDR3 length: 17 amino acids. CDR3 sequence: CASSQGLVKPSYNEQFF. The CDR3, as DNA: TGTGCCAGCAGCCAAGGGCTAGTAAAGCCCTCCTACAATGAGCAGTTCTTC.

This clone was counted once. The V and J genes are TRBV5-1 and TRBJ2-7; D gene unclear. The germline CDR1 and CDR2 sequences are SGHRS and YFSETQ. The CDR3 totals 12 residues. Between the trimmed V and J ends, which lost 1 base and 1 base, there was a span of 3 bases. CDR3 bases: TGCGCCAGCAGCTTGTCTTCCTACGAGCAGTACTTC. Its translation: CASSLSSYEQYF.

The V call is TRBV24-1, the J call TRBJ1-2, with TRBD1 matching over 8 bases. The germline gives CDR1 KGHDR, CDR2 SFDVKD. V lost 4 bases and J lost 8; bases outside the gene matches: 8. This CDR3 is 14 amino acids long. Here the CDR3 reads CATSDPTGARGYTF. Written as DNA, the CDR3 is TGTGCCACCAGTGACCCGACAGGGGCCCGGGGCTACACCTTC.

The chain carries TRBV11-2 and TRBJ1-2; unclear D gene. The CDR3 extends over 12 amino acids. V gave up 5 bases and J gave up 4 bases, with 8 bases separating them. The germline V gene encodes CDR1 SGHAT and CDR2 FQNNGV. CDR3 amino acids: CASSAEGYGYTF. Here the CDR3 DNA reads TGTGCCAGCAGCGCCGAGGGCTATGGCTACACCTTC.

V gene TRBV10-3 combines with J gene TRBJ2-5, with TRBD2 matching over 12 bases. Germline loops: CDR1 ENHRY, CDR2 SYGVKD. The CDR3 extends over 15 amino acids. After removal of 3 bases from V and 5 bases from J, the junction contained 4 bases not matched to a gene. The CDR3 loop reads CAISEGLAGKETQYF. As DNA, the CDR3 is TGTGCCATCAGTGAAGGACTAGCGGGAAAGGAGACCCAGTACTTC.

The rearrangement uses TRBV10-1 and TRBJ1-1, with D tentatively TRBD1 (6 bases). Germline values: CDR1 WNHNN, CDR2 SYGVQD (reference sequence). The CDR3 runs to 13 residues. V was pared by 6 bases and J by 0 bases, with 8 bases between. CDR3 sequence: CASRQGLNTEAFF. The CDR3 DNA reads as TGCGCCAGCAGACAGGGCTTGAACACTGAAGCTTTCTTT.

The V call is TRBV19, the J call TRBJ2-1; 7 nucleotides match TRBD2. Germline-derived CDR1 and CDR2 are LNHDA and SQIVND (reference sequence). The CDR3 totals 17 residues. V trimming: 0 bases; J trimming: 4 bases; junction bases outside the gene matches: 9. The CDR3 DNA sequence: TGTGCCAGTAGTATAGATCCCCGACTAGCAGATTACAATGAGCAGTTCTTC. Residues: CASSIDPRLADYNEQFF. Using reference TRBV19 and TRBJ2-1 for the parts outside the CDR3, the full variable domain is DGGITQSPKYLFRKEGQNVTLSCEQNLNHDAMYWYRQDPGQGLRLIYYSQIVNDFQKGDIAEGYSVSREKKESFPLTVTSAQKNPTAFYLCASSIDPRLADYNEQFFGPGTRLTVL.

The rearrangement links TRBV2 to TRBJ2-3; TRBD1 agrees at 8 bases. CDR3 length equals 17 residues. From germline, CDR1 is SNHLY and CDR2 FYNNEI. Trimming at V came to 5 bases and at J to 0 bases, leaving 10 bases not matched to a gene. The CDR3 sequence is CASSRGQVVISTDTQYF. The CDR3 coding sequence is TGTGCCAGCAGTCGGGGACAGGTGGTTATTAGCACAGATACGCAGTATTTT.

This chain uses TRBV7-3 with TRBJ2-3, with 8 bases that match TRBD1. From germline, CDR1 is SGHTA and CDR2 FQGTGA. V lost 5 bases to trimming and J lost 3 bases; unmatched junction nucleotides: 7. This CDR3 has 15 amino acids. The CDR3 region is CASSPRTGSTDTQYF. CDR3 sequence (DNA): TGTGCCAGCAGCCCCCGGACAGGGAGTACAGATACGCAGTATTTT.

The V and J genes are TRBV30 and TRBJ1-5; 7 bases are shared with TRBD1. CDR1 is GTSNPN, CDR2 SVGIG, per germline (reference sequence). The CDR3 loop spans 13 amino acids. V was clipped by 7 bases and J by 1 base; unmatched bases: 4. The CDR3 DNA reads TGTGCCTTTAACAGGGGAAGCAATCAGCCCCAGCATTTT. Translating gives CAFNRGSNQPQHF.